The clone carrying this TCR beta chain has just a few counts. Its specificity is unknown. This sample is part of a study of beta chain features in type 1 diabetes. Overall study results and limits: In comparison with healthy donors, patients had naive, central memory and Treg TCRB repertoires that appeared more similar. Patients and controls would be equally affected if PCR favored shorter templates. The question of HLA type influencing TCRB rearrangement was one that remained unresolved here.

V lost 0 bases to trimming and J lost 5 bases, with 12 bases between them. CDR3 length equals 15 residues. In germline, CDR1 is SGDLS, CDR2 YYNGEE. Sorting with CD45RO/CCR7/CD25/CD127/CD95/CD27 yielded naive, central memory, regulatory and stem-like memory CD4+ cells. Expressed TCRB transcripts were sequenced because the isolated RNA had all been reverse transcribed beforehand. The protocol was immunoSEQ multiplex PCR, while the TCRdb copy is restricted to in-frame clones and leaves out a portion. The repertoire holds nearly 250,000 clones, with around an eighth as singletons. The chain couples TRBV9 to TRBJ2-1; D might be TRBD2 (7 bases). This clonotype was sampled from a woman in her forties in good health. The sample consisted of naive CD4+ T cells from blood. The CDR3 DNA reads as TGTGCCAGCAGCGTAGTTGGGGGGGGCCACAATGAGCAGTTCTTC. Its translation: CASSVVGGGHNEQFF. Based on the CDR3 plus reference TRBV9 and TRBJ2-1, the full variable domain is DSGVTQTPKHLITATGQRVTLRCSPRSGDLSVYWYQQSLDQGLQFLIQYYNGEERAKGNILERFSAQQFPDLHSELNLSSLELGDSALYFCASSVVGGGHNEQFFGPGTRLTVL.